The entry below describes one T cell receptor beta chain. No antigen is known for it. This entry comes from a study of blood T cells in healthy people across ages. The ends were cut back, 7 bases at V and 8 bases at J, with 23 bases in the middle. The CDR3 is 15 amino acids. With a J-beta primer mix and a sample-barcoded 5' primer, a second PCR ran about 7 to 12 cycles. TCRdb ran MiXCR on the 5' RACE reads and lists one entry per CDR3 protein. Of more than 1.4 million distinct CDR3 sequences listed, around 39% are singletons. Every sample gave at least 5 micrograms of total RNA when it was extracted. Findings and caveats of the study: Using unsorted PBMCs precluded a conclusive naive versus antigen-experienced comparison.

The origin of this receptor is a woman aged 18-35 years in good health. Sequencing was carried out using blood. V and J are TRBV12-3 or TRBV12-4 and TRBJ1-2; D perhaps matches TRBD1 (6 bases). The CDR3 nucleotides read TGTGCCAGCACCACTCGGTGGGGGGGCGTAGGAGGCTACACCTTC. It translates to CASTTRWGGVGGYTF.